This T cell receptor beta chain was recorded in a study of OX40 agonist ivuxolimab in advanced cancers. At the level of the study: Two patients with cutaneous melanoma and one with hepatocellular carcinoma, three in total, showed partial responses.

The assay was immunoSEQ multiplex PCR, and TCRdb's table has in-frame clones only and misses some. The data show 70,000 or so clones, around 86% seen once. The CDR3 extends over 15 amino acids. Per germline, CDR1 LNHDA and CDR2 SQIVND (reference sequence). The J segment lost 8 bases and the V segment lost 6 bases, leaving 11 bases of the junction unmatched. Points from the study as a whole: The specificity for antigen of the expanded peripheral T cells was not determined. Partial responders dosed at 0.1-3.0 mg/kg displayed clonal expansion ranking among the lowest.

A single count supports this clone. What it recognizes is unknown. This specimen was CD4+ or CD8+ T cells sorted from blood, taken in a trial of the OX40 agonist ivuxolimab. The sequence was obtained from an adult with an advanced solid tumor such as melanoma, head and neck, liver or kidney cancer. The chain is built from TRBV19 and TRBJ2-4; 9 nucleotides align to TRBD2. The CDR3 DNA follows: TGTGCCAGTAGACGACTAGTTAGCGGGAGTGACATTCAGTACTTC. Translation: CASRRLVSGSDIQYF.